The 8 T cell receptor beta chains listed next were all sequenced from one sample in a study of beta chain features in type 1 diabetes. Whole-study findings and limits: The study found moderately but significantly shorter TCRB CDR3s in all four CD4+ subsets of Type 1 diabetes patients.

These receptors lack a known antigen. TCRB transcripts that were expressed got sequenced, as all of the isolated RNA had been reverse transcribed. This table comes from immunoSEQ multiplex PCR, and its TCRdb copy is limited to in-frame clones, with some not included. The repertoire holds hundreds of thousands of clones, with over 12% as singletons. Sample: naive CD4+ T cells from blood. The origin of the receptors is a man between 18 and 29 years old with type 1 diabetes.

The chain uses TRBV18 and TRBJ1-2; no clear D gene. The V end lost 0 bases, the J end lost 4 bases, and 6 bases lay between the germline ends. The germline V gene encodes CDR1 KGHSH and CDR2 LQKENI. This CDR3 region has 13 residues. CDR3 in amino acids: CASSPPAPYGYTF. The CDR3 coding sequence is TGTGCCAGCTCACCACCCGCGCCCTATGGCTACACCTTC.

This clone was detected only a few times. The same CDR3 also results from other DNA sequences found in this sample. The V gene is TRBV30, the J gene TRBJ2-1; TRBD1 is a possible D gene (7 bases). The V gene lost 3 bases and the J gene lost 4 bases, with 16 bases spanning the gap. The germline V gene has CDR1 GTSNPN and CDR2 SVGIG (reference sequence). The CDR3 contains 15 residues. The CDR3 region has the DNA TGTGCCTGGAGCGATGGGCAGGGGGGTTACAATGAGCAGTTCTTC. Translating gives CAWSDGQGGYNEQFF. Drawing the rest from reference TRBV30 and TRBJ2-1, the complete variable domain is SQTIHQWPATLVQPVGSPLSLECTVEGTSNPNLYWYRQAAGRGLQLLFYSVGIGQISSEVPQNLSASRPQDRQFILSSKKLLLSDSGFYLCAWSDGQGGYNEQFFGPGTRLTVL.

This clone was observed a few times. The chain is built from TRBV5-4 and TRBJ2-1, with 9 nucleotides matching TRBD1. The CDR3 loop spans 14 amino acids. Germline CDR1 reads SGHNT; CDR2 reads YYREEE (reference sequence). Germline trimming cut 4 bases from V and 5 bases from J; bases unmatched to any gene: 4. The CDR3 DNA sequence: TGTGCCAGCAGCGTCGGACAGGGGAACAATGAGCAGTTCTTC. This translates into CASSVGQGNNEQFF.

This chain joins TRBV5-1 and TRBJ2-1; D might be TRBD1 or TRBD2, each matching 5 bases. The V gene lost 4 bases and the J gene lost 1 base, with 15 bases spanning the gap. CDR3 length: 16 residues. Germline V CDR1 and CDR2: SGHRS, YFSETQ. The CDR3 DNA sequence: TGCGCCAGCAGCACCCTCCGGGACGTATCCTACAATGAGCAGTTCTTC. Amino acids: CASSTLRDVSYNEQFF. The full variable domain, completed using reference TRBV5-1 and TRBJ2-1, is KAGVTQTPRYLIKTRGQQVTLSCSPISGHRSVSWYQQTPGQGLQFLFEYFSETQRNKGNFPGRFSGRQFSNSRSEMNVSTLELGDSALYLCASSTLRDVSYNEQFFGPGTRLTVL.

This clone showed up just a few times. V usage is TRBV9 and J usage is TRBJ2-4, with TRBD2 identical over 9 bases. Germline CDR1 is SGDLS and CDR2 is YYNGEE. Trimming removed 0 bases from V and 1 base from J; junction bases left unmatched: 2. This CDR3 comprises 16 residues. In DNA form, the CDR3 reads TGTGCCAGCAGCGTAGCTAGCGGGATCGCCAAAAACATTCAGTACTTC. This sequence encodes CASSVASGIAKNIQYF.

This chain connects TRBV19 to TRBJ1-6; D not certain. Germline V CDR1 and CDR2: LNHDA, SQIVND (reference sequence). V was shortened by 1 base and J by 7 bases, with 11 bases between the two germline ends. The CDR3 covers 15 residues. The CDR3 region is CASSIAGHGNSPLHF. The DNA of the CDR3 is TGTGCCAGTAGTATAGCCGGGCACGGAAATTCACCCCTCCACTTT.

V gene TRBV30 combines with J gene TRBJ1-2; 8 nucleotides match TRBD1. The length of the CDR3 is 14 residues. The germline gives CDR1 GTSNPN, CDR2 SVGIG (reference sequence). The V gene end was trimmed by 5 bases and the J gene end by 0 bases; junction bases not matched to a gene: 5. The CDR3 DNA reads TGTGCCTGGGGGACAGGCGCAGCTAACTATGGCTACACCTTC. Protein: CAWGTGAANYGYTF.

V usage is TRBV30 and J usage is TRBJ1-2, with 7 bases that match TRBD1. There are 12 residues in the CDR3. V trimming: 4 bases; J trimming: 4 bases; junction bases outside the gene matches: 3. The V gene's germline CDR1 is GTSNPN and CDR2 SVGIG (reference sequence). CDR3 sequence reads: CAWTGGRYGYTF. The CDR3 DNA follows: TGTGCCTGGACAGGGGGACGCTATGGCTACACCTTC.